Listed below are T cell receptor beta chains from one sample, sequenced in a study of T-cell reconstitution after alpha-beta-depleted transplantation in children. TCRdb processed the PCR reads anew with MiXCR; each CDR3 protein has one entry. The table records roughly 400,000 distinct CDR3 sequences, over 40% of them present only once. Sequenced material: PBMCs, taken before TCRalphabeta/CD19-depleted stem cell transplant. The receptors come from a girl aged 2 to 9 with aplastic anemia, due to receive a stem cell transplant. Each CDR3 is given with its conserved first and last residue. A D gene is named only where the DNA matches it firmly. Clone size is shown for a subset of rows, as once, few, many or a class of expanded clone.

cdr3_nt: TGTGCCAGCAGGCGACTAGCGGAACTAGAGACCCAGTACTTC
cdr3_aa: CASRRLAELETQYF
j_call: TRBJ2-5
d_call: TRBD2
v_call: TRBV28
clone_size: -

cdr3_nt: TGTGCCACCAGCAGAGATGGGACTAGCGAGCAGTATTTT
cdr3_aa: CATSRDGTSEQYF
j_call: TRBJ2-3
d_call: TRBD2
v_call: TRBV15
clone_size: -

cdr3_nt: TGTGCCAGCAGCTCTAGCGGGAGCACAGATACGCAGTATTTT
cdr3_aa: CASSSSGSTDTQYF
j_call: TRBJ2-3
d_call: TRBD2
v_call: TRBV7-2
clone_size: many

cdr3_nt: TGTGCCAGCAGCCAAGACTCGCTAGCTCATGAGCAGTTCTTC
cdr3_aa: CASSQDSLAHEQFF
j_call: TRBJ2-1
d_call: -
v_call: TRBV3-1
clone_size: few

cdr3_nt: TGCAGTGCTAGCAAAGCGGGAGAAGAGACCCAGTACTTC
cdr3_aa: CSASKAGEETQYF
j_call: TRBJ2-5
d_call: TRBD2
v_call: TRBV20-1
clone_size: few

cdr3_nt: TGTGCCAGCAGTTTAGCGCGAGGGGGGCTAAGGGTAACGAGCTCCTACGAGCAGTACTTC
cdr3_aa: CASSLARGGLRVTSSYEQYF
j_call: TRBJ2-7
d_call: -
v_call: TRBV12-3/TRBV12-4
clone_size: -

cdr3_nt: TGTGCCAGCTCACCACCGGTGGGCGCAGATACGCAGTATTTT
cdr3_aa: CASSPPVGADTQYF
j_call: TRBJ2-3
d_call: -
v_call: TRBV18
clone_size: -

cdr3_nt: TGTGCCAGCAGCCCTGGGACTAGCGGGGGGGCCTTAGATACGCAGTATTTT
cdr3_aa: CASSPGTSGGALDTQYF
j_call: TRBJ2-3
d_call: TRBD2
v_call: TRBV6-2/TRBV6-3
clone_size: -

cdr3_nt: TGTGCCAGCAGCTTAGCCAGCACCGGGACATCGAACACTGAAGCTTTCTTT
cdr3_aa: CASSLASTGTSNTEAFF
j_call: TRBJ1-1
d_call: -
v_call: TRBV7-9
clone_size: many

cdr3_nt: TGTGCCAGCAGTTTCGACCCGGTGGAAAAACTGTTTTTT
cdr3_aa: CASSFDPVEKLFF
j_call: TRBJ1-4
d_call: -
v_call: TRBV28
clone_size: few

cdr3_nt: TGTGCCAGCAGTTTGAGCGGGAGACGGGAGACCCAGTACTTC
cdr3_aa: CASSLSGRRETQYF
j_call: TRBJ2-5
d_call: TRBD2
v_call: TRBV7-6
clone_size: -

cdr3_nt: TGTGCCAGCTCACTTCGGACAGGGGGCGCAAGGGCCGAGCAGTACTTC
cdr3_aa: CASSLRTGGARAEQYF
j_call: TRBJ2-7
d_call: TRBD1
v_call: TRBV18
clone_size: -

cdr3_nt: TGTGCCAGCAGCTTGGCCGGGTTAGCCAGCTCTGGAAACACCATATATTTT
cdr3_aa: CASSLAGLASSGNTIYF
j_call: TRBJ1-3
d_call: -
v_call: TRBV5-5
clone_size: -

cdr3_nt: TGCAGTGCTTTGGGACTAGCGGGATCAGGCAAAAACATTCAGTACTTC
cdr3_aa: CSALGLAGSGKNIQYF
j_call: TRBJ2-4
d_call: TRBD2
v_call: TRBV20-1
clone_size: few

cdr3_nt: TGTGCCAGCAGTTTAAAAAACATTCAGTACTTC
cdr3_aa: CASSLKNIQYF
j_call: TRBJ2-4
d_call: -
v_call: TRBV27
clone_size: -

cdr3_nt: TGTGCCAGCAGCTTGACTGCGGGAGGGCCGAATGAGCAGTTCTTC
cdr3_aa: CASSLTAGGPNEQFF
j_call: TRBJ2-1
d_call: TRBD2
v_call: TRBV5-6
clone_size: many

cdr3_nt: TGTGCCAGCAGTCCGGGACAGGGGAGCTCCTACGAGCAGTACTTC
cdr3_aa: CASSPGQGSSYEQYF
j_call: TRBJ2-7
d_call: TRBD1
v_call: TRBV28
clone_size: many

cdr3_nt: TGTGCCAGCAGCCCCGCGTACTGGGAGACCCAGTACTTC
cdr3_aa: CASSPAYWETQYF
j_call: TRBJ2-5
d_call: -
v_call: TRBV7-8
clone_size: many

cdr3_nt: TGTGCCAGCAGTTACCAGGGTCCGCCAGGGCATTTT
cdr3_aa: CASSYQGPPGHF
j_call: TRBJ1-5
d_call: -
v_call: TRBV12-3/TRBV12-4
clone_size: -

cdr3_nt: TGTGCCAGCATAAGACAGGGAAGGAACACTGAAGCTTTCTTT
cdr3_aa: CASIRQGRNTEAFF
j_call: TRBJ1-1
d_call: TRBD1
v_call: TRBV6-2/TRBV6-3
clone_size: -

cdr3_nt: TGTGCCAGCAGCTCGGACAGGACTGGAAACACCATATATTTT
cdr3_aa: CASSSDRTGNTIYF
j_call: TRBJ1-3
d_call: TRBD1
v_call: TRBV5-6
clone_size: -

cdr3_nt: TGTGCCAGCAGCTTAAGCGGACTAGCGGGGATCACAGATACGCAGTATTTT
cdr3_aa: CASSLSGLAGITDTQYF
j_call: TRBJ2-3
d_call: TRBD2
v_call: TRBV7-3
clone_size: -

cdr3_nt: TGCAGTGCCTCATATCAGGGCATAGAAGAGACCCAGTACTTC
cdr3_aa: CSASYQGIEETQYF
j_call: TRBJ2-5
d_call: -
v_call: TRBV20-1
clone_size: -

cdr3_nt: TGCAGCGGAGGAGACGGAATGAACACTGAAGCTTTCTTT
cdr3_aa: CSGGDGMNTEAFF
j_call: TRBJ1-1
d_call: -
v_call: TRBV29-1
clone_size: -

cdr3_nt: TGCGCCAGCAGCCCCTCACCGGGACAGGATAATTCACCCCTCCACTTT
cdr3_aa: CASSPSPGQDNSPLHF
j_call: TRBJ1-6
d_call: TRBD1
v_call: TRBV5-1
clone_size: -

cdr3_nt: TGTGCCAGCAGTCCTGGGGACAGGGGGTTAGGGGAGACCCAGTACTTC
cdr3_aa: CASSPGDRGLGETQYF
j_call: TRBJ2-5
d_call: TRBD1
v_call: TRBV12-3/TRBV12-4
clone_size: many

cdr3_nt: TGTGCCAGCAGCTTACTGGTAGCGGGAGTTAATGAGCAGTTCTTC
cdr3_aa: CASSLLVAGVNEQFF
j_call: TRBJ2-1
d_call: TRBD2
v_call: TRBV7-9
clone_size: -

cdr3_nt: TGTGCTAGTGGTTATACAGGGGATTCACCCCTCCACTTT
cdr3_aa: CASGYTGDSPLHF
j_call: TRBJ1-6
d_call: TRBD1
v_call: TRBV12-5
clone_size: -

cdr3_nt: TGTGCCAGCAGTTCCCGGGTAGCGACCGGGGAGCTGTTTTTT
cdr3_aa: CASSSRVATGELFF
j_call: TRBJ2-2
d_call: -
v_call: TRBV6-5
clone_size: -

cdr3_nt: TGCGCCAGCAGATTAGCGGGGGTAGAGACCCAGTACTTC
cdr3_aa: CASRLAGVETQYF
j_call: TRBJ2-5
d_call: TRBD2
v_call: TRBV10-2
clone_size: many

cdr3_nt: TGTGCCAGCAGTACGGTAAACGACAATGAGCAGTTCTTC
cdr3_aa: CASSTVNDNEQFF
j_call: TRBJ2-1
d_call: -
v_call: TRBV12-3/TRBV12-4
clone_size: many

cdr3_nt: TGTGCCAGCAGCACGATGATTATGGGGACTAGCAAAAACAATGAGCAGTTCTTC
cdr3_aa: CASSTMIMGTSKNNEQFF
j_call: TRBJ2-1
d_call: TRBD2
v_call: TRBV6-2/TRBV6-3
clone_size: many

cdr3_nt: TGTGCCAGCAGCTTGGGGGGCCCTGGCAATCAGCCCCAGCATTTT
cdr3_aa: CASSLGGPGNQPQHF
j_call: TRBJ1-5
d_call: -
v_call: TRBV7-2
clone_size: -

cdr3_nt: TGCAGTGCTAGAGGCCAAGCGGGGGGACAAGAGACCCAGTACTTC
cdr3_aa: CSARGQAGGQETQYF
j_call: TRBJ2-5
d_call: TRBD2
v_call: TRBV20-1
clone_size: once

cdr3_nt: TGTGCCAGCAGCTTAGCGGGAGTACAGACCCAGTACTTC
cdr3_aa: CASSLAGVQTQYF
j_call: TRBJ2-5
d_call: -
v_call: TRBV7-6
clone_size: -

cdr3_nt: TGCAGTGCCCCCTTAAGTGCGTCTACAACTAATGAAAAACTGTTTTTT
cdr3_aa: CSAPLSASTTNEKLFF
j_call: TRBJ1-4
d_call: -
v_call: TRBV20-1
clone_size: -

cdr3_nt: TGTGCCAGCAGTTACCTTGCCACAGGGGAGAACGAGCAGTACTTC
cdr3_aa: CASSYLATGENEQYF
j_call: TRBJ2-7
d_call: TRBD1
v_call: TRBV6-5
clone_size: few

cdr3_nt: TGTGCCAGTAGTATCTCCCCGGGGGGCCCTGGAGAGCAGTACTTC
cdr3_aa: CASSISPGGPGEQYF
j_call: TRBJ2-7
d_call: -
v_call: TRBV19
clone_size: -

cdr3_nt: TGTGCCAGCAGTTGGGACAGGAGGACGGAGACCCAGTACTTC
cdr3_aa: CASSWDRRTETQYF
j_call: TRBJ2-5
d_call: TRBD1
v_call: TRBV12-3/TRBV12-4
clone_size: many

cdr3_nt: TGTGCCAGCAGCTCCCTCGGGATTATTAGCACAGATACGCAGTATTTT
cdr3_aa: CASSSLGIISTDTQYF
j_call: TRBJ2-3
d_call: -
v_call: TRBV7-2
clone_size: few

cdr3_nt: TGTGCCACCAGTGATTTAGCCGGGTCAGGGGACTACAATGAGCAGTTCTTC
cdr3_aa: CATSDLAGSGDYNEQFF
j_call: TRBJ2-1
d_call: -
v_call: TRBV24-1
clone_size: few

cdr3_nt: TGCAGTGCTAGAGATTCCCCGACTAGCGGGTCCTACGAGCAGTACTTC
cdr3_aa: CSARDSPTSGSYEQYF
j_call: TRBJ2-7
d_call: TRBD2
v_call: TRBV20-1
clone_size: -

cdr3_nt: TGCGCCAGCAGCTTGGTGGTTGGAGCCTACGAGCAGTACTTC
cdr3_aa: CASSLVVGAYEQYF
j_call: TRBJ2-7
d_call: -
v_call: TRBV5-1
clone_size: few

cdr3_nt: TGCAGCGTTGAAGGGCGGAACACCGGGGAGCTGTTTTTT
cdr3_aa: CSVEGRNTGELFF
j_call: TRBJ2-2
d_call: -
v_call: TRBV29-1
clone_size: many

cdr3_nt: TGTGCCAGTTCTCCCCTCCTCGGACTAGAAGATTACAATGAGCAGTTCTTC
cdr3_aa: CASSPLLGLEDYNEQFF
j_call: TRBJ2-1
d_call: TRBD2
v_call: TRBV6-2/TRBV6-3
clone_size: few

cdr3_nt: TGTGCCAGCGGTTTATCGGCCTGCGCTAGCTCCTACATTGAGCTGTTCTTC
cdr3_aa: CASGLSACASSYIELFF
j_call: TRBJ2-1
d_call: -
v_call: TRBV27
clone_size: -